A selection of T cell receptor beta chains follows, all from one sample in a study of cytomegalovirus exposure and HLA in healthy donors. Sequencing was performed with immunoSEQ multiplex PCR; in TCRdb, only in-frame clones are kept and a portion is missing. The sample consists of approximately 90,000 clones, 76% of them appearing once. The specimen sequenced was PBMCs. The receptors shown here come from a middle-aged man in good health and CMV-seronegative. The CDR3 runs from the conserved cysteine through the conserved F or W. The D gene is left open where the match is weak. Expanded clones are given a class, and other clones once, few, many or no size at all.

D gene: TRBD2
V gene: TRBV7-9
clone size: NA
J gene: TRBJ2-7
CDR3 protein: CASSPAGQAVGVFYEQYF
CDR3 DNA: TGTGCCAGCAGCCCAGCGGGGCAGGCCGTAGGGGTCTTCTACGAGCAGTACTTC

D gene: TRBD1
V gene: TRBV6-4
clone size: NA
J gene: TRBJ1-5
CDR3 protein: CASRGGPNQPQHF
CDR3 DNA: TGTGCCAGCAGAGGGGGCCCGAATCAGCCCCAGCATTTT

D gene: NA
V gene: TRBV20-1
clone size: NA
J gene: TRBJ2-7
CDR3 protein: CSAPGAGEQYF
CDR3 DNA: TGCAGTGCCCCAGGGGCAGGCGAGCAGTACTTC

D gene: NA
V gene: TRBV10-3
clone size: NA
J gene: TRBJ2-7
CDR3 protein: CAISEGKGQGSNEQYF
CDR3 DNA: TGTGCCATCAGTGAAGGAAAGGGTCAGGGGAGTAACGAGCAGTACTTC

D gene: NA
V gene: TRBV19
clone size: NA
J gene: TRBJ1-3
CDR3 protein: CASSIFSDGSSGNTIYF
CDR3 DNA: TGTGCCAGTAGTATTTTCAGTGACGGGAGCTCTGGAAACACCATATATTTT

D gene: TRBD1
V gene: TRBV27
clone size: few
J gene: TRBJ1-6
CDR3 protein: CASSLLISGTGNSPLHF
CDR3 DNA: TGTGCCAGCAGTTTATTAATCAGCGGGACAGGGAACTCACCCCTCCACTTT

D gene: TRBD2
V gene: TRBV7-7
clone size: NA
J gene: TRBJ2-3
CDR3 protein: CASSLAPGGPGTQYF
CDR3 DNA: TGTGCCAGCAGCTTAGCCCCGGGGGGGCCGGGTACGCAGTATTTT

D gene: TRBD2
V gene: TRBV7-9
clone size: few
J gene: TRBJ2-5
CDR3 protein: CASSFSTSGGRETQYF
CDR3 DNA: TGTGCCAGCAGCTTCTCGACTAGCGGGGGCCGAGAGACCCAGTACTTC

D gene: NA
V gene: TRBV2
clone size: NA
J gene: TRBJ2-7
CDR3 protein: CASSPGQREQYF
CDR3 DNA: TGTGCCAGCAGCCCCGGACAAAGAGAGCAGTACTTC

D gene: NA
V gene: TRBV18
clone size: few
J gene: TRBJ2-5
CDR3 protein: CASSPRTSGTGETQYF
CDR3 DNA: TGTGCCAGCTCACCACGAACTTCCGGGACTGGGGAGACCCAGTACTTC

D gene: NA
V gene: TRBV7-2
clone size: NA
J gene: TRBJ1-5
CDR3 protein: CASSLVRFGGENQPQHF
CDR3 DNA: TGTGCCAGCAGCTTAGTGAGGTTTGGAGGGGAGAATCAGCCCCAGCATTTT

D gene: NA
V gene: TRBV7-2
clone size: NA
J gene: TRBJ2-1
CDR3 protein: CASGGGGGSYNEQFF
CDR3 DNA: TGTGCCAGCGGGGGAGGGGGGGGCAGCTACAATGAGCAGTTCTTC

D gene: NA
V gene: TRBV19
clone size: NA
J gene: TRBJ1-4
CDR3 protein: CASSSYRVNEKLFF
CDR3 DNA: TGTGCCAGTAGTAGTTACAGGGTCAATGAAAAACTGTTTTTT

D gene: TRBD1
V gene: TRBV7-6
clone size: few
J gene: TRBJ2-3
CDR3 protein: CASSLAPGQLGDTQYF
CDR3 DNA: TGTGCCAGCAGCTTAGCTCCGGGACAGTTGGGGGATACGCAGTATTTT

D gene: TRBD1
V gene: TRBV29-1
clone size: NA
J gene: TRBJ1-6
CDR3 protein: CSVGTGGNSPLHF
CDR3 DNA: TGCAGCGTTGGGACAGGGGGTAATTCACCCCTCCACTTT

D gene: NA
V gene: TRBV4-2
clone size: NA
J gene: TRBJ2-7
CDR3 protein: CASSQEGGGQPYEQYF
CDR3 DNA: TGTGCCAGCAGCCAAGAAGGCGGGGGCCAGCCCTACGAGCAGTACTTC

D gene: TRBD2
V gene: TRBV19
clone size: NA
J gene: TRBJ2-4
CDR3 protein: CASSVPSGGRDIQYF
CDR3 DNA: TGTGCCAGTAGTGTACCTAGCGGGGGGAGAGACATTCAGTACTTC

D gene: NA
V gene: TRBV5-6
clone size: NA
J gene: TRBJ2-3
CDR3 protein: CASSTSRGSDTQYF
CDR3 DNA: TGTGCCAGCAGCACCTCGCGGGGATCAGATACGCAGTATTTT

D gene: TRBD1
V gene: TRBV7-9
clone size: NA
J gene: TRBJ1-5
CDR3 protein: CASSNTDRQPQHF
CDR3 DNA: TGTGCCAGCAGCAACACGGACAGGCAGCCCCAGCATTTT

D gene: NA
V gene: TRBV6-5
clone size: NA
J gene: TRBJ1-1
CDR3 protein: CASSTVNTEAFF
CDR3 DNA: TGTGCCAGCAGCACAGTGAACACTGAAGCTTTCTTT

D gene: NA
V gene: TRBV2
clone size: NA
J gene: TRBJ1-1
CDR3 protein: CASRDGRETEAFF
CDR3 DNA: TGTGCCAGCAGGGATGGGAGGGAGACTGAAGCTTTCTTT

D gene: TRBD2
V gene: TRBV4-3
clone size: NA
J gene: TRBJ2-3
CDR3 protein: CASSRHTETSGAADTQYF
CDR3 DNA: TGCGCCAGCAGCCGACACACTGAAACTAGCGGGGCCGCAGATACGCAGTATTTT

D gene: NA
V gene: TRBV7-8
clone size: NA
J gene: TRBJ2-5
CDR3 protein: CASSRRNEAETQYF
CDR3 DNA: TGTGCCAGCAGCCGGCGGAACGAGGCAGAGACCCAGTACTTC

D gene: TRBD1
V gene: TRBV4-2
clone size: NA
J gene: TRBJ1-3
CDR3 protein: CASSQVEGGGNTIYF
CDR3 DNA: TGTGCCAGCAGCCAAGTTGAAGGGGGCGGAAACACCATATATTTT

D gene: TRBD2
V gene: TRBV30
clone size: NA
J gene: TRBJ2-3
CDR3 protein: CAWCAGVTDTQYF
CDR3 DNA: TGTGCCTGGTGTGCGGGGGTCACAGATACGCAGTATTTT

D gene: TRBD1
V gene: TRBV6-1
clone size: NA
J gene: TRBJ1-4
CDR3 protein: CASSRQGTNEKLFF
CDR3 DNA: TGTGCCAGCAGCAGACAGGGAACTAATGAAAAACTGTTTTTT

D gene: NA
V gene: TRBV6-4
clone size: NA
J gene: TRBJ1-1
CDR3 protein: CASRSTRERPDTEAFF
CDR3 DNA: TGTGCCAGCAGAAGCACAAGGGAGCGCCCGGACACTGAAGCTTTCTTT

D gene: NA
V gene: TRBV6-6
clone size: few
J gene: TRBJ1-5
CDR3 protein: CASRAGTSNQPQHF
CDR3 DNA: TGTGCCAGCAGGGCAGGAACCAGCAATCAGCCCCAGCATTTT

D gene: TRBD1
V gene: TRBV5-1
clone size: NA
J gene: TRBJ2-2
CDR3 protein: CASSLRTGGAGTGELFF
CDR3 DNA: TGCGCCAGCAGCTTGAGGACAGGGGGCGCGGGCACCGGGGAGCTGTTTTTT

D gene: TRBD1
V gene: TRBV23-1
clone size: NA
J gene: TRBJ2-1
CDR3 protein: CASSQRDRELDEQFF
CDR3 DNA: TGCGCCAGCAGTCAACGGGACAGGGAGTTAGATGAGCAGTTCTTC

D gene: TRBD1
V gene: TRBV11-3
clone size: few
J gene: TRBJ2-7
CDR3 protein: CASSPGTGFAYEQYF
CDR3 DNA: TGTGCCAGCAGCCCTGGGACAGGGTTTGCCTACGAGCAGTACTTC

D gene: NA
V gene: TRBV12-5
clone size: NA
J gene: TRBJ2-3
CDR3 protein: CASGLVGTGDSSTDTQYF
CDR3 DNA: TGTGCTAGTGGTTTGGTGGGAACAGGGGACTCTAGCACAGATACGCAGTATTTT

D gene: TRBD2
V gene: TRBV4-1
clone size: once
J gene: TRBJ2-1
CDR3 protein: CASSQGAGGAVNEQFF
CDR3 DNA: TGCGCCAGCAGCCAAGGTGCCGGGGGGGCGGTCAATGAGCAGTTCTTC

D gene: NA
V gene: TRBV19
clone size: NA
J gene: TRBJ1-6
CDR3 protein: CASSGQGSYNSPLHF
CDR3 DNA: TGTGCCAGTAGTGGGCAGGGATCATATAATTCACCCCTCCACTTT

D gene: NA
V gene: TRBV4-3
clone size: NA
J gene: TRBJ2-3
CDR3 protein: CASSHDRAGAFTDTQYF
CDR3 DNA: TGCGCCAGCAGCCATGATCGGGCGGGGGCCTTCACAGATACGCAGTATTTT

D gene: NA
V gene: TRBV7-2
clone size: once
J gene: TRBJ1-2
CDR3 protein: CASSLFGGSGNSGYTF
CDR3 DNA: TGTGCCAGCAGCTTATTTGGGGGGAGCGGGAACTCTGGCTACACCTTC

D gene: NA
V gene: TRBV5-6
clone size: NA
J gene: TRBJ1-2
CDR3 protein: CASSRTVNYGYPF
CDR3 DNA: TGTGCCAGCAGCCGGACAGTGAACTATGGCTACCCCTTC

D gene: NA
V gene: TRBV19
clone size: once
J gene: TRBJ1-5
CDR3 protein: CASSIMGANQPQHF
CDR3 DNA: TGTGCCAGTAGTATAATGGGGGCCAATCAGCCCCAGCATTTT

D gene: NA
V gene: TRBV2
clone size: NA
J gene: TRBJ2-2
CDR3 protein: CASRSSPTGELFF
CDR3 DNA: TGTGCCAGCAGGTCAAGCCCCACCGGGGAGCTGTTTTTT

D gene: NA
V gene: TRBV6-1
clone size: few
J gene: TRBJ2-2
CDR3 protein: CASSPDSDTGELFF
CDR3 DNA: TGTGCCAGCAGCCCCGACAGTGACACCGGGGAGCTGTTTTTT

D gene: NA
V gene: TRBV6-1
clone size: once
J gene: TRBJ1-3
CDR3 protein: CASSESSQGGNTIYF
CDR3 DNA: TGTGCCAGCAGTGAAAGTAGTCAGGGGGGAAACACCATATATTTT

D gene: TRBD1
V gene: TRBV27
clone size: NA
J gene: TRBJ1-1
CDR3 protein: CASRLTGGTEAFF
CDR3 DNA: TGTGCCAGCAGACTGACAGGGGGCACTGAAGCTTTCTTT